Below, 3 T cell receptor beta chains from the same sample are listed, as sequenced in a study of T cell changes during pregnancy in multiple sclerosis. TCRdb keeps only in-frame clones here, not all; method: immunoSEQ multiplex PCR. The repertoire holds about 36,000 clones, with approximately 90% as singletons. The sequenced sample was CD4+ T cells from peripheral blood mononuclear cells, obtained in the first trimester of pregnancy. These receptors all stem from a female donor with multiple sclerosis, enrolled in a pregnancy study.

The chain recombines TRBV19 with TRBJ1-1; D uncertain. Trimming shortened V by 8 bases and J by 1 base, and 11 bases separated the two germline ends. Germline-derived CDR1 and CDR2 are LNHDA and SQIVND (reference sequence). This CDR3 spans 13 amino acids. The CDR3 bases are TGTGCCAGTTTATCGCGCGAGAACACTGAAGCTTTCTTT. It specifies CASLSRENTEAFF.

The rearrangement uses TRBV10-3 and TRBJ2-2, with 9 bases lining up with TRBD1. CDR1 ENHRY and CDR2 SYGVKD come from the germline V gene. The length of the CDR3 is 15 residues. With 3 bases clipped from V and 6 bases from J, the junction kept 5 bases outside the gene matches. Here the CDR3 reads CAISDPGQGAGELFF. In nucleotides, the CDR3 is TGTGCCATCAGTGACCCGGGACAGGGAGCCGGGGAGCTGTTTTTT.

The rearrangement uses TRBV19 and TRBJ2-7; D might be TRBD2 (7 bases). This CDR3 spans 15 amino acids. Germline CDR1 and CDR2: LNHDA and SQIVND (reference sequence). V was pared by 5 bases and J by 5 bases, with 19 bases between. The CDR3 DNA follows: TGTGCCAGTAGTGGGGGGGGCAGGGGATCCAACGAGCAGTACTTC. Amino acid sequence: CASSGGGRGSNEQYF.